The subject of this entry is one T cell receptor (beta chain). The clone's antigen remains unknown. No base quality values were provided; no much bigger clone lies one nucleotide off. One collaborating source in Seattle enrolled patients during active infection and followed them longitudinally through the course of disease. Each collaborating institution followed its own protocols to collect whole blood in K2EDTA tubes. Collaborator samples were shipped for TCRbeta analysis as frozen whole blood, isolated PBMCs, or DNA extracted from either sample type. The CDR3 spans 15 residues, from the cysteine through the phenylalanine. The CDR3 DNA has 45 bases and is translated from base 1. V loses 3 bases at its end and J loses 0 bases; junction bases beyond the gene matches: 2. CDR1 SNHLY and CDR2 FYNNEI were looked up in the germline V gene. These data come from a study of blood T cell repertoires in COVID-19 (dated by TCRdb to about 2020). For context, the study as a whole: The collaborator samples originated in the United States, Italy and Spain and spanned the acute and convalescent phases of COVID-19. The material from the prospective study consisted of cDNA or gDNA derived from T cells, B-cell-depleted T cells, or PBMCs. The dataset comprised deeply sampled blood TCRbeta repertoires from subjects exposed to, actively infected with, or recovered from COVID-19. The repertoires were released in a freely available public database intended as a resource for research on the immune response to SARS-CoV-2. Samples came from the ongoing ImmuneRACE study (first 160 participants) plus 1,254 subjects from 6 global collaborators. A de-identified subject ID, COVID-19 status, age in years and sex were almost always included in the sample metadata. Where available, HLA class I and class II types were obtained from metadata supplied by the sample provider rather than from assay-based typing.

On the study overall, not on this receptor specifically: The quantity of clinical and demographic metadata differed by source and by participant and was supplied without curation.

The immunoSEQ Assay, a bias-controlled multiplex PCR, was used to amplify TCRbeta CDR3 regions from genomic DNA. On the study's bioinformatics: The number of nucleated cells in each sample was estimated from the amplification of reference gene primers within the assay. To quantify the absolute abundance of each unique TCRbeta CDR3 rearrangement, sequence reads were collapsed and filtered. For each sample, productive Simpson clonality was calculated as the square root of Simpson's diversity index over productive rearrangements. Entries here come from immuneACCESS through TCRdb and include only in-frame sequences with V and J called. Some clones fail to appear in such tables; in the studies checked, an unresolved V gene covers under half of the shortfall, and the cause of the remainder is unknown. V and J calls and clone size follow that table, whereas D and trimming were derived from the DNA. The sample profile shows fewer than 250,000 clones; more than 80% of them were found once. Under 3.5% of the sample rests with the top ten.

Sequenced input: peripheral blood. The sequence was collected from a man younger than 40 with COVID-19, enrolled during active disease. The rearrangement combines TRBV2 with TRBJ2-7; 10 central bases correspond to TRBD1. The CDR3 protein: CASSEDRGSSYEQYF. In nucleotide form, the sequence is TGTGCCAGCAGTGAGGACAGGGGGTCCTCCTACGAGCAGTACTTC.